This T cell receptor beta chain was recovered during a study of blood T cell repertoires in COVID-19 (dated by TCRdb to 2020 to 2022). Regarding the study in general: Collaborator samples came from the United States, Italy and Spain and covered acute and convalescent phases of COVID-19. The material from the prospective study consisted of cDNA or gDNA derived from T cells, B-cell-depleted T cells, or PBMCs. Deeply sampled blood TCRbeta repertoires from subjects exposed to, actively infected with, or recovered from COVID-19 were included in the dataset. The repertoires were made available in a free public database intended to serve as a resource for research on the immune response to SARS-CoV-2. Samples were obtained from the ongoing ImmuneRACE study (first 160 participants) and from about 1,300 subjects provided by 6 global collaborators. Sample metadata almost always included a de-identified subject ID, COVID-19 status, age in years and sex. HLA class I and class II types, where available, came from metadata supplied by the sample provider rather than from assay-based typing.

Enrolling through a virtual design, the prospective study's participants ranged in age from about 18 to 89 years and lived across approximately 25 United States geographic areas. In the prospective study, cohorts were assigned on the basis of participant-reported clinical history obtained from a screening survey and a study questionnaire. Recovered participants in ImmuneRACE Cohort 3 were defined as having two consecutive negative NP/OP PCR tests, clearance from a healthcare professional, or resolution of symptoms. Each participant in the prospective study had whole blood, serum and a nasopharyngeal or oropharyngeal swab collected by mobile phlebotomists. Prospective study participants could optionally give additional blood draws and questionnaires over a roughly 2-month period. Blood samples from the prospective study were shipped frozen or at room temperature prior to DNA extraction. Only a few counts were recorded for this clone. It has no known antigen specificity. No base-level quality is on record; no much larger clone is a single base apart.

The CDR3 starts with the cysteine, ends with the phenylalanine, and has 15 residues. Here the CDR3 DNA is all that survives: 45 bases in frame from base 1. The V and J ends are trimmed by 4 bases and 4 bases, leaving 17 bases between them. CDR1 and CDR2 were assigned from the germline V gene as SGHDT and YYEEEE. TCRbeta CDR3 regions were amplified from genomic DNA using the immunoSEQ Assay, a bias-controlled multiplex PCR. As for how the authors treated the data: Nucleated cell counts per sample were estimated from amplification of reference gene primers within the assay. To quantify the absolute abundance of each unique TCRbeta CDR3 rearrangement, sequence reads were collapsed and filtered. Productive Simpson clonality was computed per sample as the square root of Simpson's diversity index over productive rearrangements. TCRdb obtained this table from immuneACCESS and retained in-frame rearrangements with V and J assigned. These tables miss some clones; where compared with another copy, unresolved V genes account for less than half of the shortfall, and the remainder is unexplained. The V and J calls and clone size were taken over from that table, and D and trimming were inferred from the DNA. For this sample the table gives 140,000 to 150,000 clones, of which more than 80% were detected only once. Less than 4.5% of the sample is held by the ten biggest clonotypes.

General study outcomes and caveats: The amount of clinical and demographic metadata varied by source and participant and was provided uncurated.

This clonotype was obtained from a man aged 50-59 years who had recovered from COVID-19. Sequenced sample: PBMCs or T cells enriched from blood (not recorded which). The sequence joins TRBV5-6 to TRBJ2-5; the D segment could be TRBD2, given 6 matching bases. CDR3 reads: CASSIRTMGGETQYF. The nucleotides read TGTGCCAGCAGCATCCGGACTATGGGGGGAGAGACCCAGTACTTC.